This T cell receptor beta chain is from a study of T cells in Graves' hyperthyroidism and ophthalmopathy. Amplification of TCR beta CDR3 regions used RNA as the template. HTBI primers were employed in a first-round RT-PCR of the TCR CDR3. TCRdb independently ran MiXCR on the multiplex PCR reads; one entry per CDR3 protein. This repertoire shows some 760,000 distinct CDR3 sequences, 12% to 15% found once; its top ten account for 10%. This CDR3 comprises 16 residues. J was trimmed by 2 bases and V by 6 bases; bases with no gene match: 7. The germline CDR1 and CDR2 sequences are MNHEY and SVGEGT. The chain uses TRBV6-2 or TRBV6-3 and TRBJ2-1; 10 bases fit TRBD2. Material: blood. The sequence came from a woman under 30 with Graves' hyperthyroidism. The CDR3 DNA sequence: TGTGCCAGCAGATCAACTAGCGGGAATGCCTACAATGAGCAGTTCTTC. It yields the protein CASRSTSGNAYNEQFF.